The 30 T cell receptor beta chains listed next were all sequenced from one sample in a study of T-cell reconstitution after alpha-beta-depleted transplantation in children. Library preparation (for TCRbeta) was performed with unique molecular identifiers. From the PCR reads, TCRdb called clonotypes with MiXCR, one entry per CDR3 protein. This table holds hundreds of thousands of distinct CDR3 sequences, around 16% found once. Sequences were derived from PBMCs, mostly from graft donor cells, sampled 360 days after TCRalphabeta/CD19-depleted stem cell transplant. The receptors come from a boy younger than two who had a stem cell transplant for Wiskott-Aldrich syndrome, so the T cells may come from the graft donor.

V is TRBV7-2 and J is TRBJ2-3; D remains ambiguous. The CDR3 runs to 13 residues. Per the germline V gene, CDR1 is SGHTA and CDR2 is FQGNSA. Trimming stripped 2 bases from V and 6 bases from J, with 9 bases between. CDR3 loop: CASSLIGVDTQYF. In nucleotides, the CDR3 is TGTGCCAGCAGCTTAATTGGCGTGGATACGCAGTATTTT. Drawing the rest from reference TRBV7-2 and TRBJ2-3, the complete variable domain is GAGVSQSPSNKVTEKGKDVELRCDPISGHTALYWYRQSLGQGLEFLIYFQGNSAPDKSGLPSDRFSAERTGGSVSTLTIQRTQQEDSAVYLCASSLIGVDTQYFGPGTRLTVL.

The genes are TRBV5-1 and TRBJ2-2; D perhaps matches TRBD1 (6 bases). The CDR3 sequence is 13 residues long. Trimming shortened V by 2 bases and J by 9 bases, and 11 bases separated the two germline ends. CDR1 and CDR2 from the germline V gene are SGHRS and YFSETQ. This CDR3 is CASSLQGHRELFF. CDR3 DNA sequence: TGCGCCAGCAGCTTACAGGGACACCGGGAGCTGTTTTTT.

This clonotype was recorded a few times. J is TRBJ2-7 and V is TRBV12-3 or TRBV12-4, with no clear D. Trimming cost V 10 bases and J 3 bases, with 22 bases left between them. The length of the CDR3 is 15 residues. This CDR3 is CATTVMLLSLYEQYF. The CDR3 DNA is TGTGCCACCACAGTTATGTTGCTGAGCCTCTACGAGCAGTACTTC.

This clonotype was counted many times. CDR3 sequence reads: CADRAGGGGRLFF. CDR3 in DNA: TGTGCCGACCGGGCGGGAGGGGGTGGACGGCTGTTTTTT. The chain recombines TRBV12-3 or TRBV12-4 with TRBJ2-2, with 9 nucleotides matching TRBD2. The V gene end was trimmed by 11 bases and the J gene end by 13 bases; junction bases not matched to a gene: 14. This CDR3 is 13 amino acids long.

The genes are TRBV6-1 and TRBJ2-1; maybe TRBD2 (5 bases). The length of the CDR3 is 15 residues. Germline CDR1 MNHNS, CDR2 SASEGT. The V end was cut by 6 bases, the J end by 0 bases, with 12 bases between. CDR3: CASSPSGPSYNEQFF. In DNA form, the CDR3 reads TGTGCCAGCAGCCCGAGCGGTCCCTCCTACAATGAGCAGTTCTTC.

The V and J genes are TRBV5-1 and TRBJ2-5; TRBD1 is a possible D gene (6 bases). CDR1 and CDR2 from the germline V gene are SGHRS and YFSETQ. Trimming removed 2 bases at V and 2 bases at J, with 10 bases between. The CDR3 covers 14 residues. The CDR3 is CASSFRTEQETQYF. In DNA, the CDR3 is TGCGCCAGCAGCTTCCGGACAGAGCAAGAGACCCAGTACTTC.

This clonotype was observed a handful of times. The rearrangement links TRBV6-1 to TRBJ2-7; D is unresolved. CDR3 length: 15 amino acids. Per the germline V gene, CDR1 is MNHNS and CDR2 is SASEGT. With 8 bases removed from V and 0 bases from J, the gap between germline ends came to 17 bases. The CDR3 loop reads CASRQGLRSSYEQYF. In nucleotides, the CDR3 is TGTGCCAGCCGCCAAGGATTAAGGAGCTCCTACGAGCAGTACTTC.

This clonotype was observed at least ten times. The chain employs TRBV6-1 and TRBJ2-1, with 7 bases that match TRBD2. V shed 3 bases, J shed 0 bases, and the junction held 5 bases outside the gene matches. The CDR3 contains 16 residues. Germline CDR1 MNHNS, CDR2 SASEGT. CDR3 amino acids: CASSDPLAGSYNEQFF. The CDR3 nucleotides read TGTGCCAGCAGTGACCCCTTAGCGGGCTCCTACAATGAGCAGTTCTTC.

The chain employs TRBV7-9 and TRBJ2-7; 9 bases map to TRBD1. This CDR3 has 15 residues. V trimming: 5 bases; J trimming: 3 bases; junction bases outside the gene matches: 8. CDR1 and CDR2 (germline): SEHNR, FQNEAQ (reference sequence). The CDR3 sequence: CASSHRDRAYYEQYF. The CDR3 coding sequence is TGTGCCAGCAGCCACCGGGACAGGGCATACTACGAGCAGTACTTC.

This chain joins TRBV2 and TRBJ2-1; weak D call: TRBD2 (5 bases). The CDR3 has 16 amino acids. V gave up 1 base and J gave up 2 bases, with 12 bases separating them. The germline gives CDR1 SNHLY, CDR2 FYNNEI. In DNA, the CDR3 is TGTGCCAGCAGTGAAGGAGGAGGTGCGGCCTACAATGAGCAGTTCTTC. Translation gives CASSEGGGAAYNEQFF.

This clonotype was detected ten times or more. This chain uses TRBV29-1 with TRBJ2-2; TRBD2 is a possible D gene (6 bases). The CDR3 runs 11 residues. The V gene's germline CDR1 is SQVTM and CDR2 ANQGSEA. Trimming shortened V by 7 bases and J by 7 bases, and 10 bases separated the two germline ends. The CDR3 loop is CSATGLGELFF. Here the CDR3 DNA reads TGCAGCGCCACGGGACTCGGGGAGCTGTTTTTT.

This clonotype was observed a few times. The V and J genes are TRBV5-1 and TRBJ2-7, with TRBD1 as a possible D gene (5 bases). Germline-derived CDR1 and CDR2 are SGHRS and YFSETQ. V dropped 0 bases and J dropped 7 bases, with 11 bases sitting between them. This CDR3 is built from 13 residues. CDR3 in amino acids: CASSLGTFWEQYF. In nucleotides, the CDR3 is TGCGCCAGCAGCTTGGGGACATTCTGGGAGCAGTACTTC.

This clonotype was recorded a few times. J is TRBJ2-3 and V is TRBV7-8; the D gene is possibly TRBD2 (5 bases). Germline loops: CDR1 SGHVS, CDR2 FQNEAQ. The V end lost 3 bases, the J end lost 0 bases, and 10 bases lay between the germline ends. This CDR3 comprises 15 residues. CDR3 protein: CASSLLASSTDTQYF. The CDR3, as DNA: TGTGCCAGCAGCTTGCTGGCTAGCAGCACAGATACGCAGTATTTT.

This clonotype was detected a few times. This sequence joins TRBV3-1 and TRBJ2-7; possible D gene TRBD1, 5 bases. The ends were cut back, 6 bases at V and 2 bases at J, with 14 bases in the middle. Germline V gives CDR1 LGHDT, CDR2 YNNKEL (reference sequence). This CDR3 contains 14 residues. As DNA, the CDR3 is TGTGCCAGCAGTCCTGCAGGGTACACCTACGAGCAGTACTTC. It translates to CASSPAGYTYEQYF.

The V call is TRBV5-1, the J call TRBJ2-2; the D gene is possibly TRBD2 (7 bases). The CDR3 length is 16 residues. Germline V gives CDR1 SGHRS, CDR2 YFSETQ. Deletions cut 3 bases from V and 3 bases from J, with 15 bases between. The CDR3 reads CASSYFTGRDTGELFF. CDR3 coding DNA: TGCGCCAGCAGCTACTTTACAGGGAGGGACACCGGGGAGCTGTTTTTT.

CDR3 DNA: TGCAGTGCTAGGAAAGGACTATTTGAGACCCAGTACTTC. It translates to CSARKGLFETQYF. The chain combines TRBV20-1 with TRBJ2-5; maybe TRBD2 (6 bases). The CDR3 runs to 13 residues. Trimming stripped 3 bases from V and 5 bases from J, with 13 bases between. CDR1 DFQATT and CDR2 SNEGSKA come from the germline V gene (reference sequence).

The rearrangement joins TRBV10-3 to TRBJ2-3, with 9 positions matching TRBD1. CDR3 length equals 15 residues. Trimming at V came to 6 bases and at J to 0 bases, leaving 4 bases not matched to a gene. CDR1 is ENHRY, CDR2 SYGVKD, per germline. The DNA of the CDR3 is TGTGCCATCAGGACTGGGACAGGGAGCACAGATACGCAGTATTTT. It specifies CAIRTGTGSTDTQYF.

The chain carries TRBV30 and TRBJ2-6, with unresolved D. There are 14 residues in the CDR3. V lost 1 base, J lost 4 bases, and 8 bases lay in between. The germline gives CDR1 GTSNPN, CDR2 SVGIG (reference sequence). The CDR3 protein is CAWSAWGGANVLTF. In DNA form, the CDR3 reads TGTGCCTGGAGTGCTTGGGGAGGGGCCAACGTCCTGACTTTC.

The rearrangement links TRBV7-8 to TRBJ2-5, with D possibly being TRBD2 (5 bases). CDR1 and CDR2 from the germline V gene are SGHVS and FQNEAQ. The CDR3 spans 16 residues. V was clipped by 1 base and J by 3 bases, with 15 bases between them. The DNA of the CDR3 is TGTGCCAGCAGCTTAGTTGGACTTTTGGCGAAAGAGACCCAGTACTTC. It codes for CASSLVGLLAKETQYF.

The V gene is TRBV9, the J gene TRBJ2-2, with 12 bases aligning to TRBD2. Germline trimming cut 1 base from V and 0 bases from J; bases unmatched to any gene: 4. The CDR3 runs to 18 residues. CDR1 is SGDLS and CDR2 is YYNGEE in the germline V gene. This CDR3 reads CASSVLAGGPPNTGELFF. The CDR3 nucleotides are TGTGCCAGCAGCGTACTAGCGGGAGGGCCGCCGAACACCGGGGAGCTGTTTTTT.

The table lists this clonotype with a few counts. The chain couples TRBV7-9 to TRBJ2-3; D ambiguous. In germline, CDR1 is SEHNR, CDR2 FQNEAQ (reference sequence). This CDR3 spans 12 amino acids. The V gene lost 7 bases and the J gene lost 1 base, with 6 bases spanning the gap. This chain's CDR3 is CASMEGTDTQYF. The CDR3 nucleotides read TGTGCCAGCATGGAAGGCACAGATACGCAGTATTTT.

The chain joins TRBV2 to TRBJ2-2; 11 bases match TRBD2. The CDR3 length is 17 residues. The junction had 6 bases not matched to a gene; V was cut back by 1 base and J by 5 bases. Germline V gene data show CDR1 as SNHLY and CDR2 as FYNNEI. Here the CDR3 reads CASSEELAGVFTGELFF. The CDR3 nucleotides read TGTGCCAGCAGTGAAGAACTAGCGGGAGTTTTTACCGGGGAGCTGTTTTTT.

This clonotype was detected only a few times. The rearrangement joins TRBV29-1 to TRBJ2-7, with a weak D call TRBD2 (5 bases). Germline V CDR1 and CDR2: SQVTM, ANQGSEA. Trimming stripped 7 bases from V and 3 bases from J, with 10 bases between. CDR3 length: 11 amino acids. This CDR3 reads CSAGSYYEQYF. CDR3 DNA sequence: TGCAGCGCGGGAAGCTACTACGAGCAGTACTTC.

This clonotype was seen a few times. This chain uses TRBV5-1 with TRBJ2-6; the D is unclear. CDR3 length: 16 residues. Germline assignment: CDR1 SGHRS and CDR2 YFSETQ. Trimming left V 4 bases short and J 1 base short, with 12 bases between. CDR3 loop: CASSPPLGSGANVLTF. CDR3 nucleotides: TGCGCCAGCAGCCCTCCTCTAGGGTCTGGGGCCAACGTCCTGACTTTC.

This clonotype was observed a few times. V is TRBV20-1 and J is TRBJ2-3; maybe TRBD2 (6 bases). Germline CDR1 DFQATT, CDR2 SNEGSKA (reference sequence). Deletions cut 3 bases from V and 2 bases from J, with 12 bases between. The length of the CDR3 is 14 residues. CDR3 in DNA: TGCAGTGCTAGTGTTTCGGGGGTCACAGATACGCAGTATTTT. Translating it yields CSASVSGVTDTQYF.

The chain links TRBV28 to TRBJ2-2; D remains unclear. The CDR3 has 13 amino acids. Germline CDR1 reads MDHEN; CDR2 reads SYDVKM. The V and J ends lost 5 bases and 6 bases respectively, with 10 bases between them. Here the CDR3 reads CASSPLPAGELFF. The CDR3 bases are TGTGCCAGCAGTCCCCTGCCTGCCGGGGAGCTGTTTTTT. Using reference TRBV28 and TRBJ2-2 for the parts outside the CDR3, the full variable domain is DVKVTQSSRYLVKRTGEKVFLECVQDMDHENMFWYRQDPGLGLRLIYFSYDVKMKEKGDIPEGYSVSREKKERFSLILESASTNQTSMYLCASSPLPAGELFFGEGSRLTVL.

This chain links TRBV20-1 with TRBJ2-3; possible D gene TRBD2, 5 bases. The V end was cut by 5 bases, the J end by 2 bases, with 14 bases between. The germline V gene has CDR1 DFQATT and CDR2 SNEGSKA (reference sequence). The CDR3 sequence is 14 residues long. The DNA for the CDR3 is TGCAGTGCTTCTACTAGTTATAACACAGATACGCAGTATTTT. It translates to CSASTSYNTDTQYF.

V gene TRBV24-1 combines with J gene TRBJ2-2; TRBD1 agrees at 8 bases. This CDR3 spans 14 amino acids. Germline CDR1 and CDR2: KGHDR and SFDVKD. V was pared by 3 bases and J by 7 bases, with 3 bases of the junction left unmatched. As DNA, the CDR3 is TGTGCCACCAGTGATATAGGACAGGGCGGGGAGCTGTTTTTT. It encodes CATSDIGQGGELFF.

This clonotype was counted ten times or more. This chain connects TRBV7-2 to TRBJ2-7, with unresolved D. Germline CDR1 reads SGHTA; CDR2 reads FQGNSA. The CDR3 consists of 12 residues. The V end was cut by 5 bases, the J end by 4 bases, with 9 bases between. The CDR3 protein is CASSPSNYEQYF. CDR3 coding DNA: TGTGCCAGCAGCCCGAGTAATTACGAGCAGTACTTC. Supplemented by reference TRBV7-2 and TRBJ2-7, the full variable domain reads GAGVSQSPSNKVTEKGKDVELRCDPISGHTALYWYRQSLGQGLEFLIYFQGNSAPDKSGLPSDRFSAERTGGSVSTLTIQRTQQEDSAVYLCASSPSNYEQYFGPGTRLTVT.

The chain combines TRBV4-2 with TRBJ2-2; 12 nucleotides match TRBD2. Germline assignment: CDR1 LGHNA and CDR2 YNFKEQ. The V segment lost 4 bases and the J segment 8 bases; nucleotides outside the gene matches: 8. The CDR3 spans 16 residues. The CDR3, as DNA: TGTGCCAGCAGCCGCGCTCCGACTAGCGGGAGTGGGGAGCTGTTTTTT. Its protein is CASSRAPTSGSGELFF.